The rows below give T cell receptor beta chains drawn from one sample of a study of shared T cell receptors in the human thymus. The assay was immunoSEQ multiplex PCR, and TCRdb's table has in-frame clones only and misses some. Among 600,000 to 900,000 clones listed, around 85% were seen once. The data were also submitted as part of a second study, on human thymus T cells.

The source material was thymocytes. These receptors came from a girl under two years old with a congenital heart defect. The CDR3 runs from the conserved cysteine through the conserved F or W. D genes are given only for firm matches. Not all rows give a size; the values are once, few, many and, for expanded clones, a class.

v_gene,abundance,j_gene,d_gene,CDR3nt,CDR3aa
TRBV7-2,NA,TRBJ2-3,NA,TGTGCCAGCAGCCGGACGGGGAGCACAGATACGCAGTATTTT,CASSRTGSTDTQYF
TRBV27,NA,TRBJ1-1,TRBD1,TGTGCCAGCAGTTTGGAGCACGGGACAGCTAACACTGAAGCTTTCTTT,CASSLEHGTANTEAFF
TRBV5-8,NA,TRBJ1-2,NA,TGTGCCAGCAGCTTGGACAGGGAATATGGCTACACCTTC,CASSLDREYGYTF
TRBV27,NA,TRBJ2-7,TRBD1,TGTGCCAGCAGTCACCGGGACAGGGGCTACGAGCAGTACTTC,CASSHRDRGYEQYF
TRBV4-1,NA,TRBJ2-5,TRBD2,TGCGCCAGCAGCCGGACTAGCGGGGGGGAAGAGACCCAGTACTTC,CASSRTSGGEETQYF
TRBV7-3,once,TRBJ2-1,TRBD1,TGTGCCAGCAGCCACAGGGGATTCAATGAGCAGTTCTTC,CASSHRGFNEQFF
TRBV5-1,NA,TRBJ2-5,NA,TGCGCCAGCAGCTTGACCTCGGCCAGGGAATACCAAGAGACCCAGTACTTC,CASSLTSAREYQETQYF
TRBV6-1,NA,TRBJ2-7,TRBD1,TGTGCCAGCAGTACCGGGACAGGTACCTACGAGCAGTACTTC,CASSTGTGTYEQYF
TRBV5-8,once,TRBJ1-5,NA,TGTGCCAGCAGCTTAGAGGGTCGGGATCAGCCCCAGCATTTT,CASSLEGRDQPQHF
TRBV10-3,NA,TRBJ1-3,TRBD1,TGTGCCATCAGTGAGTCGCTTGAGGGGGCAGCTGGAAACACCATATATTTT,CAISESLEGAAGNTIYF
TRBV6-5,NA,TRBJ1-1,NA,TGTGCCAGCAGTTACGGGGGCGCGAGCACTGAAGCTTTCTTT,CASSYGGASTEAFF
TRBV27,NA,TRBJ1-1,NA,TGTGCCAGCAGTATCACCGGCAGGACTGAAGCTTTCTTT,CASSITGRTEAFF
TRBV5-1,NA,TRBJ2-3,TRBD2,TGCGCCAGCAGCTTGGCTTGGCGGGGGGCAAGCACAGATACGCAGTATTTT,CASSLAWRGASTDTQYF
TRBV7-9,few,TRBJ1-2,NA,TGTGCCAGCAGCTCCCTAGGGGAGGACGGCTACACCTTC,CASSSLGEDGYTF
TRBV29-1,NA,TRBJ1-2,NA,TGCAGCGTCGAGCGAATAGGGGTCTTGAAGTATGGCTTGGCCTTC,CSVERIGVLKYGLAF
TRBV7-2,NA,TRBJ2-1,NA,TGTGCCAGCAGCCCTGAGGAGAACAATGAGCAGTTCTTC,CASSPEENNEQFF
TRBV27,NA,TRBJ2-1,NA,TGTGCCAGCAGTCCCAAGGTTTCGGGGTCCACCTACAATGAGCAGTTCTTC,CASSPKVSGSTYNEQFF
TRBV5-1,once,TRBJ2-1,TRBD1,TGCGCCAGCAGCTTCCGGGACAGGGACAGACAGTTCTTC,CASSFRDRDRQFF
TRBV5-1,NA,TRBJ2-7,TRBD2,TGCGCCAGCAGCCCTTGGACTAGCGGGGGTTCGACCTACGAGCAGTACTTC,CASSPWTSGGSTYEQYF
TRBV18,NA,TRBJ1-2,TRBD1,TGTGCCAGCTCACCACAGGCAGGGGGCGCGATCTATGGCTACACCTTC,CASSPQAGGAIYGYTF
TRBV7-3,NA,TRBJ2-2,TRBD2,TGTGCCAGCAGCTCCTTGGCGGGGGGGCGCACCGGGGAGCTGTTTTTT,CASSSLAGGRTGELFF
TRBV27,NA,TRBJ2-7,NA,TGTGCCAGCAGTTTATCCTACCGTTCATTTTACGAGCAGTACTTC,CASSLSYRSFYEQYF
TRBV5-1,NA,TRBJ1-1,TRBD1,TGCGCCAGCAGCTTGGAATTAGGGACAGTCCCCGAACTGCGCCTGAACACTGAAGCTTTCTTT,CASSLELGTVPELRLNTEAFF
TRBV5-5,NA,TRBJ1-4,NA,TGTGCCAGCACCAACGGCCGGGTTACAGAAAAACTGTTTTTT,CASTNGRVTEKLFF
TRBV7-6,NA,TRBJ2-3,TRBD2,TGTGCCAGCAGCTTAGCGGCGAGGACTAGCAGCGCCACTAGCACAGATACGCAGTATTTT,CASSLAARTSSATSTDTQYF
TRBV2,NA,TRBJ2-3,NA,TGTGCCAGCAGTCGCGGGTGGGCGGATACGCAGTATTTT,CASSRGWADTQYF
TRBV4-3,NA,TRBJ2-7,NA,TGCGCCAGCAGCCACAGCACAGAGACCTACGAGCAGTACTTC,CASSHSTETYEQYF
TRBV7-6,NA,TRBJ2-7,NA,TGTGCCAGCAGCAGGGGCCTCCGGCCCTACGAGCAGTACTTC,CASSRGLRPYEQYF
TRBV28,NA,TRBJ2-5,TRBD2,TGTGCCAGCAGACTACTAGCGGGGACGAGAGAAGAGACCCAGTACTTC,CASRLLAGTREETQYF
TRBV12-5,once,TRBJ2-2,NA,TGTGCTAGTGGTTTGGTAATAGATAACACCGGGGAGCTGTTTTTT,CASGLVIDNTGELFF
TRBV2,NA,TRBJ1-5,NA,TGTGCCGGTAGGGGACACCTCAATCAGCCCCAGCATTTT,CAGRGHLNQPQHF
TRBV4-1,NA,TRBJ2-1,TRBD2,TGCGCCAGCAGCCAATTTCCTAGCGGGAACAATGAGCAGTTCTTC,CASSQFPSGNNEQFF
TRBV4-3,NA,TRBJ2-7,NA,TGCGCCAGCAGCCACCAACCCTCGGTACAGAGAAGCCACGAGCAGTACTTC,CASSHQPSVQRSHEQYF
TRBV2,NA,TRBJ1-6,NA,TGTGCCAGCAGCAGACTCGGCGGACCCCTCCACTTT,CASSRLGGPLHF
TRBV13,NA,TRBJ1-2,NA,TGTGCCAGCAGCTTCCTGTCCCGGGACGGGGGGGGCTACACCTTC,CASSFLSRDGGGYTF
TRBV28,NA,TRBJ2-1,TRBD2,TGTGCCAGCAGCTACCTTACGGGACTAGACAATGAGCAGTTCTTC,CASSYLTGLDNEQFF
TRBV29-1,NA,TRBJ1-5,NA,TGCAGCGTTGAAGATGTTCCAGGGGTTCCCAATCAGCCCCAGCATTTT,CSVEDVPGVPNQPQHF
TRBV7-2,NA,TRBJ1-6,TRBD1,TGTGCCAGCAGCTCGTGGACAGGGAACAATTCACCCCTCCACTTT,CASSSWTGNNSPLHF
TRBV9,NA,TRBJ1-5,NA,TGTGCCAGCAGCGCGAAGGGAGGTCAGCCCCAGCATTTT,CASSAKGGQPQHF
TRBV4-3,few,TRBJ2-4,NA,TGCGCCAGCAGCCAAGAAGTGGGACTAGCCAAAAACATTCAGTACTTC,CASSQEVGLAKNIQYF
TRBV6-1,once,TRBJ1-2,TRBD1,TGTGCCAGCAGAACATCCCGGGACAGGGATAATGGCTACACCTTC,CASRTSRDRDNGYTF
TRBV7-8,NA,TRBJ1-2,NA,TGTGCCAGCAGCTCGGTTTGGAACTATGGCTACACCTTC,CASSSVWNYGYTF
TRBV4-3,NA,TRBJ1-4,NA,TGCGCCAGCAGCTTCATAGACAGGACTAATGAAAAACTGTTTTTT,CASSFIDRTNEKLFF
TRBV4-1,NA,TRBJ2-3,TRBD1,TGCGCCAGCAGCCAAGCGTGGACAGGCGACCCCACAGATACGCAGTATTTT,CASSQAWTGDPTDTQYF
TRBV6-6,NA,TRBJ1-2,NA,TGTGCCAGCAGTACAGGGAAGGGCCGCTATGGCTACACCTTC,CASSTGKGRYGYTF